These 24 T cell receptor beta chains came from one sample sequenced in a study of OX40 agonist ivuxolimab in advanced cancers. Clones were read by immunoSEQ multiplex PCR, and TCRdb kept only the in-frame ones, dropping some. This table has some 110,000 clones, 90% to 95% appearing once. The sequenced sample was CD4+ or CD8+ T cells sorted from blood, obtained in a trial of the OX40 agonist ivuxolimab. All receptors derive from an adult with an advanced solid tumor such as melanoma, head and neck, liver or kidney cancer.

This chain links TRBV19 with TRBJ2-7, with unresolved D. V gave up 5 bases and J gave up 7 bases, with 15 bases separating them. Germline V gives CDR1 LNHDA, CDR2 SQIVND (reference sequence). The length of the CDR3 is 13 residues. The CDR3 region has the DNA TGTGCCAGTAGTGCATTTTTCCTAGGAGAGCAGTACTTC. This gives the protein CASSAFFLGEQYF. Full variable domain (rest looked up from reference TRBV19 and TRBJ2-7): DGGITQSPKYLFRKEGQNVTLSCEQNLNHDAMYWYRQDPGQGLRLIYYSQIVNDFQKGDIAEGYSVSREKKESFPLTVTSAQKNPTAFYLCASSAFFLGEQYFGPGTRLTVT.

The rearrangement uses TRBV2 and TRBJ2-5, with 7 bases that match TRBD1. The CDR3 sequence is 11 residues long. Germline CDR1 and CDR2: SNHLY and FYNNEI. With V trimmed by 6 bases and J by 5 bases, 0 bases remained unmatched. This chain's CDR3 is CASRGQETQYF. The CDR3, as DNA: TGTGCCAGCAGGGGACAGGAGACCCAGTACTTC.

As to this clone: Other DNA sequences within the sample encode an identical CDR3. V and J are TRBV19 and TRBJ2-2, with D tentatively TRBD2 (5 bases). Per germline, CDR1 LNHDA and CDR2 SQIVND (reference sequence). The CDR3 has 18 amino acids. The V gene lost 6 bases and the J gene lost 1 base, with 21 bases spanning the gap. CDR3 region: CASRVASGTLGNTGELFF. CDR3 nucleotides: TGTGCCAGTAGAGTAGCGTCTGGTACCCTGGGGAACACCGGGGAGCTGTTTTTT.

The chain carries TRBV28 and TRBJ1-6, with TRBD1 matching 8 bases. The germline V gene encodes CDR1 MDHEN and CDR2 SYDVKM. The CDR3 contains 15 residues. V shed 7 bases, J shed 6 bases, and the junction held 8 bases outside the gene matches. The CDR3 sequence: CASIQGGEINSPLHF. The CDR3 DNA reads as TGTGCCAGCATACAGGGGGGGGAAATTAATTCACCCCTCCACTTT.

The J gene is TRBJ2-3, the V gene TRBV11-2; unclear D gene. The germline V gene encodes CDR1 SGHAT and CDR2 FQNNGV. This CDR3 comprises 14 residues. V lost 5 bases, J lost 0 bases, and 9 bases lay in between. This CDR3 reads CASSGYSSTDTQYF. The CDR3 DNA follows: TGTGCCAGCAGCGGCTACAGTAGCACAGATACGCAGTATTTT.

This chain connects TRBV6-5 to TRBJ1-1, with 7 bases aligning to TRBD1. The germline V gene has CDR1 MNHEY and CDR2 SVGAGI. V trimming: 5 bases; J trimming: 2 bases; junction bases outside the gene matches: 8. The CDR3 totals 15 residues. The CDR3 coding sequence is TGTGCCAGCAGTAGGGAAGGGGGCATAAACACTGAAGCTTTCTTT. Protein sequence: CASSREGGINTEAFF.

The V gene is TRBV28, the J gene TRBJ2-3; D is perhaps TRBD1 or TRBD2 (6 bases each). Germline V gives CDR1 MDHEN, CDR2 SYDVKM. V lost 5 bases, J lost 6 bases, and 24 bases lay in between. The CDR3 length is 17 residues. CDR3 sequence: CASSARGRLPQSDTQYF. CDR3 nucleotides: TGTGCCAGCAGTGCCCGGGGGCGGCTCCCACAATCGGATACGCAGTATTTT.

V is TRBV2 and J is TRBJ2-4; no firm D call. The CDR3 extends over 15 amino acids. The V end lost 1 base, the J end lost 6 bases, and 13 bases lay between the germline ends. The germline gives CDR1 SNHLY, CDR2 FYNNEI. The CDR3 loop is CASSEDGVTLNIQYF. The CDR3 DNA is TGTGCCAGCAGTGAAGATGGGGTCACGTTAAACATTCAGTACTTC.

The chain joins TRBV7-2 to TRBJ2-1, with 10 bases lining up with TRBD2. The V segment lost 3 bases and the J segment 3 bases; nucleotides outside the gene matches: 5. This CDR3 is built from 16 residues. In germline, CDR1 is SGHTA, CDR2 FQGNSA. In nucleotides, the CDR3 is TGTGCCAGCAGCTTGGACTCTAGCGGGGGCTACAATGAGCAGTTCTTC. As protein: CASSLDSSGGYNEQFF.

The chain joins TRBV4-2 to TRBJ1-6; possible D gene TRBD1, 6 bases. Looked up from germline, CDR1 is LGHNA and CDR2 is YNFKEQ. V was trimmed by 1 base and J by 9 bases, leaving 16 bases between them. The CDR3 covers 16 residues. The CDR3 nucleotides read TGTGCCAGCAGCCAAGTAGTCACAGGGCGTGGTTCACCCCTCCACTTT. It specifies CASSQVVTGRGSPLHF.

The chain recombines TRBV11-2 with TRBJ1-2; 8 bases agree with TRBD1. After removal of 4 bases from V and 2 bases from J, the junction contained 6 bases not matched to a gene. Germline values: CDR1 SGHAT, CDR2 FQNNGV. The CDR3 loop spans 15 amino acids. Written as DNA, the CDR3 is TGTGCCAGCAGCTCGGGGACAGGATCGAACTATGGCTACACCTTC. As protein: CASSSGTGSNYGYTF.

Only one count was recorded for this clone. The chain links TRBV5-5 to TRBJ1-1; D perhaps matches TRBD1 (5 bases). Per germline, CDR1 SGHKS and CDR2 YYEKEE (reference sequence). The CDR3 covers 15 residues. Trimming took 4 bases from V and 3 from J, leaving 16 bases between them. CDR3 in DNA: TGTGCCAGCAGCCTTCAAACTTCAGGGTACACTGAAGCTTTCTTT. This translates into CASSLQTSGYTEAFF.

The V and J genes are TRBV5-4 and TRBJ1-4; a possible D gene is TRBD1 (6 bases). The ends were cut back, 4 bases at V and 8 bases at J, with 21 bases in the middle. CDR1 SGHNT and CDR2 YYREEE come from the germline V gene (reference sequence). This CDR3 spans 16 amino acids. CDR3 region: CASSQGPGQRLEKLFF. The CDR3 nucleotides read TGTGCCAGCAGCCAGGGACCGGGACAAAGGCTAGAAAAACTGTTTTTT.

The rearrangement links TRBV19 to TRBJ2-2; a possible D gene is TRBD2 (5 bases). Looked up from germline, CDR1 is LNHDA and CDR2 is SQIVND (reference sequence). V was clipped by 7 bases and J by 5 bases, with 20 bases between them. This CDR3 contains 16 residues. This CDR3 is CASTKLEKTITGELFF. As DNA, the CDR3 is TGTGCCAGTACCAAACTAGAGAAAACCATTACCGGGGAGCTGTTTTTT.

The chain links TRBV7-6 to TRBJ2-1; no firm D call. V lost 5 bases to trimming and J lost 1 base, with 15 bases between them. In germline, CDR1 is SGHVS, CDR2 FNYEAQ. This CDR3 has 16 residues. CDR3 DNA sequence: TGTGCCAGCAGCCACCAGTATTCCTCGTCCTACAATGAGCAGTTCTTC. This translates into CASSHQYSSSYNEQFF. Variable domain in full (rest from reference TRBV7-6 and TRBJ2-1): GAGVSQSPRYKVTKRGQDVALRCDPISGHVSLYWYRQALGQGPEFLTYFNYEAQQDKSGLPNDRFSAERPEGSISTLTIQRTEQRDSAMYRCASSHQYSSSYNEQFFGPGTRLTVL.

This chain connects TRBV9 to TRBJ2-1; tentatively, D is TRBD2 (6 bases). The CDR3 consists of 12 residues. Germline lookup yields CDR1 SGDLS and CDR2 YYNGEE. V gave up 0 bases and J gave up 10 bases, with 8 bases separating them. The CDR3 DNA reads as TGTGCCAGCAGCGTAGTAAGCGGGGAGCAGTTCTTC. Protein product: CASSVVSGEQFF.

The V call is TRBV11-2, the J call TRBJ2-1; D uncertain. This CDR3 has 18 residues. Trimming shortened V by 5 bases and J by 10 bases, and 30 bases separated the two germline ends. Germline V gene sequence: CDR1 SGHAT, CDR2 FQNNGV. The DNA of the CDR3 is TGTGCCAGCAGCGGTTTTCTATTTCGGAACCTCTACGTAGGAGAGCAGTTCTTC. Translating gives CASSGFLFRNLYVGEQFF.

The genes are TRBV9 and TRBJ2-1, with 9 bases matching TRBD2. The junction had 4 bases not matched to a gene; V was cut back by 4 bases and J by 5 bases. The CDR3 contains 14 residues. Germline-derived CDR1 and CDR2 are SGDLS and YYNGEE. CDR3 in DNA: TGTGCCAGCAGCCGACTAGCGGCTCACAATGAGCAGTTCTTC. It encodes CASSRLAAHNEQFF. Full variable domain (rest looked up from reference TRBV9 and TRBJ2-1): DSGVTQTPKHLITATGQRVTLRCSPRSGDLSVYWYQQSLDQGLQFLIQYYNGEERAKGNILERFSAQQFPDLHSELNLSSLELGDSALYFCASSRLAAHNEQFFGPGTRLTVL.

The CDR3, as DNA: TGCGCCAGCACCTATTCTCTAGAGTCCTCTGGAAACACCATATATTTT. Its translation is CASTYSLESSGNTIYF. The chain has TRBV4-3 and TRBJ1-3; D unresolved. CDR3 length: 16 amino acids. V lost 7 bases and J lost 0, with 16 bases in between. The germline CDR1 and CDR2 sequences are LGHNA and YSLEER.

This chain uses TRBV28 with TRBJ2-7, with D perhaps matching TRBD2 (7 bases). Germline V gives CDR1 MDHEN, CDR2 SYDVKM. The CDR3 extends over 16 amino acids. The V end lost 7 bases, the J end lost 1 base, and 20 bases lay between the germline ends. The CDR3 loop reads CASIPGGGGRSYEQYF. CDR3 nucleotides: TGTGCCAGCATCCCGGGGGGCGGGGGCCGATCCTACGAGCAGTACTTC.

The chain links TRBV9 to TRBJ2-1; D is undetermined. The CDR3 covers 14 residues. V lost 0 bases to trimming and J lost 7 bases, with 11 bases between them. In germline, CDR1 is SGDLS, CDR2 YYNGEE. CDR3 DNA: TGTGCCAGCAGCGTAGGGTCCCGAGAAAATGAGCAGTTCTTC. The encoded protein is CASSVGSRENEQFF.

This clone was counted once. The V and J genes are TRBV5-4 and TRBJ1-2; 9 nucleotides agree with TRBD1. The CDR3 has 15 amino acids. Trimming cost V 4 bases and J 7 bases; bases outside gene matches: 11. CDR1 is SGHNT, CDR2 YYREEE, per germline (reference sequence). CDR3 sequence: CASSPWDRVDSGYTF. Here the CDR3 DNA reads TGTGCCAGCAGCCCCTGGGACAGGGTGGACTCTGGCTACACCTTC.

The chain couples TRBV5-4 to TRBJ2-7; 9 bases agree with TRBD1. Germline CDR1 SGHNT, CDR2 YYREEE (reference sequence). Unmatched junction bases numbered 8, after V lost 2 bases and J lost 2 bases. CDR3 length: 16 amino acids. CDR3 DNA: TGTGCCAGCAGCTTTGGCGGGACAGGGACACCCTACGAGCAGTACTTC. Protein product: CASSFGGTGTPYEQYF. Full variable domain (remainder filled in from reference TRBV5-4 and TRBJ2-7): ETGVTQSPTHLIKTRGQQVTLRCSSQSGHNTVSWYQQALGQGPQFIFQYYREEENGRGNFPPRFSGLQFPNYSSELNVNALELDDSALYLCASSFGGTGTPYEQYFGPGTRLTVT.

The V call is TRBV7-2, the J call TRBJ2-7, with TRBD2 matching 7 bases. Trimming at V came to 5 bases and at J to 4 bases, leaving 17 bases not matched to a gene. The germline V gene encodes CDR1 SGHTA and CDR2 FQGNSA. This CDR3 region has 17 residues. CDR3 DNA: TGTGCCAGCAGCCTTTATTCGGGGGGTTCCCTCTGGTACGAGCAGTACTTC. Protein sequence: CASSLYSGGSLWYEQYF.